Presented here are 7 T cell receptor beta chains from one specimen sequenced in a study of CD8+CD57+ T cells in acquired aplastic anemia. Patients who underwent sequencing had shown CD8+CD57+ cell expansion by flow cytometry. Profiling that covered TCR beta VDJ and CDR3 relied on genomic DNA as its template. MiXCR was run by TCRdb on the reads, yielding one entry per CDR3 protein. The sample carries under 200,000 distinct CDR3 sequences, 40% to 55% recorded once. Sequencing input: sorted CD4+, CD8+, or CD8+CD57+ T cells (not recorded which) from PBMCs. The receptors come from a human donor with aplastic anemia.

The table lists this clonotype with many counts. The J gene is TRBJ2-2, the V gene TRBV7-2; maybe TRBD1 (6 bases). CDR1 is SGHTA and CDR2 is FQGNSA in the germline V gene. The CDR3 spans 15 residues. V shed 1 base and J shed 4 bases, with 10 bases lying between them. The CDR3, as DNA: TGTGCCAGCAGCTTAGGGGGGCGCATCACCGGGGAGCTGTTTTTT. Translating gives CASSLGGRITGELFF.

This clonotype showed up many times. The chain's CDR3 is CAIPGEGLYGYTF. Written as DNA, the CDR3 is TGTGCCATTCCAGGGGAAGGGTTATATGGCTACACCTTC. This rearrangement joins TRBV7-9 to TRBJ1-2, with D tentatively TRBD1 (6 bases). Germline CDR1 is SEHNR and CDR2 is FQNEAQ (reference sequence). The CDR3 consists of 13 residues. Trimming stripped 10 bases from V and 5 bases from J, with 17 bases between.

This clonotype was observed many times. The J gene is TRBJ2-3, the V gene TRBV4-3; D perhaps matches TRBD2 (5 bases). The V gene lost 0 bases and the J gene lost 0 bases, with 7 bases spanning the gap. CDR1 is LGHNA, CDR2 YSLEER, per germline. This CDR3 spans 15 amino acids. CDR3 coding DNA: TGCGCCAGCAGCCAAGAAGGGAGCAGCACAGATACGCAGTATTTT. Protein sequence: CASSQEGSSTDTQYF.

This clonotype has at least ten counts. This chain joins TRBV6-1 and TRBJ1-5; possible D gene TRBD1, 5 bases. V lost 7 bases and J 2 bases, leaving 15 bases between the germline ends. CDR1 is MNHNS and CDR2 is SASEGT in the germline V gene. The CDR3 runs 15 residues. Here the CDR3 reads CASTQKGEGNQPQHF. The CDR3 DNA reads as TGTGCCAGCACCCAGAAAGGGGAGGGCAATCAGCCCCAGCATTTT.

A single count supports this clonotype. The chain links TRBV2 to TRBJ2-3, with D hard to call. CDR3 length: 13 residues. Germline V CDR1 and CDR2: SNHLY, FYNNEI. With 4 bases removed from V and 2 bases from J, the gap between germline ends came to 7 bases. CDR3 protein: CASSGGNTDTQYF. The CDR3 nucleotides read TGTGCCAGCAGTGGCGGTAACACAGATACGCAGTATTTT.

The chain uses TRBV11-2 and TRBJ1-6, with 9 bases fitting TRBD1. The CDR3 consists of 16 residues. The junction had 8 bases not matched to a gene; V was cut back by 5 bases and J by 6 bases. Germline V gives CDR1 SGHAT, CDR2 FQNNGV. The CDR3 DNA reads TGTGCCAGCAGCATACAGGGGGCAATCGGTAATTCACCCCTCCACTTT. Translation gives CASSIQGAIGNSPLHF.

In this sample, this clonotype turned up many times. This chain joins TRBV20-1 and TRBJ2-3, with unresolved D. Per germline, CDR1 DFQATT and CDR2 SNEGSKA (reference sequence). CDR3 size: 12 residues. V was shortened by 5 bases and J by 2 bases, with 8 bases between the two germline ends. The CDR3 nucleotides are TGCAGTGCTCGGGTCTCCACAGATACGCAGTATTTT. Protein: CSARVSTDTQYF.